This TCR beta chain was documented in a study of blood T cell repertoires in COVID-19. About the study: The United States, Italy and Spain were the sources of the acute and convalescent COVID-19 samples. Sources were T cells, B-cell-depleted T cells, or PBMCs; the material itself was cDNA or gDNA.

There are 15 residues in the CDR3. Germline values: CDR1 LNHDA, CDR2 SQIVND (reference sequence). Trimming took 6 bases from V and 5 from J; bases not matched to a gene: 12. Methods used by the authors: Quantification of nucleated cells was approximated via reference gene primer amplification. Assay: immunoSEQ multiplex PCR; the TCRdb copy retains only in-frame clones and omits some. The V and J calls and the clone size are those of that table, but D and trimming were determined from the DNA. The sample has about 52,000 clones, approximately 83% seen once. The chain links TRBV19 to TRBJ1-1, with TRBD1 matching over 7 bases. This sequence originates from a man in his 70s with active COVID-19. The sample comprised peripheral blood. For the CDR3, the DNA is TGTGCCAGTAGGCCCGGGACAGACGTCGGGACTGAAGCTTTCTTT. Protein product: CASRPGTDVGTEAFF.